Detailed here is one TCR beta chain. These data belong to a study of T cell changes during pregnancy in multiple sclerosis. TCRdb keeps only in-frame clones here, not all; method: immunoSEQ multiplex PCR. The table has approximately 88,000 clones, about 94% seen once. Germline lookup yields CDR1 MDHEN and CDR2 SYDVKM. The CDR3 runs to 15 residues. V lost 3 bases, J lost 0 bases, and 9 bases lay in between. The sample in question was peripheral blood, obtained in the third trimester of pregnancy. This chain joins TRBV28 and TRBJ1-3; no reliable D call. The sequence came from a female donor with multiple sclerosis, enrolled in a pregnancy study. The CDR3, as DNA: TGTGCCAGCAGTTTCCGGGGAAGCTCTGGAAACACCATATATTTT. Protein: CASSFRGSSGNTIYF.